This paragraph covers one TCR beta chain sequence. Its antigen is unidentified. The CDR3 runs to 15 residues. The V and J ends lost 3 bases and 2 bases respectively, with 11 bases between them. Germline-derived CDR1 and CDR2 are MNHEY and SMNVEV (reference sequence). This entry comes from a study of T cell responses to AZD1222 COVID-19 vaccine. Whole-study findings and limits: Possibly, clonal diversity was underestimated; donors were largely white British and included more females. Just a handful of people given AZD1222 tested seropositive at baseline. Reports indicate that nearly half of spike-specific TCRs are directed at unmutated variant regions.

Assay used: immunoSEQ multiplex PCR; TCRdb lists only in-frame clones, some missing. The repertoire has about 170,000 clones, approximately 90% of them found once; the top ten carry approximately 1%. Investigators merged groups given second doses at roughly 4 or roughly 12 weeks. The receptor's source is an adult who received the AZD1222 COVID-19 vaccine. Source: peripheral blood, taken 28 days after the second AZD1222 dose. V gene TRBV27 combines with J gene TRBJ2-1; D gene uncertain. The CDR3 sequence is CASSLSARPYNEQFF. DNA of the CDR3: TGTGCCAGCAGTTTGTCAGCGAGGCCCTACAATGAGCAGTTCTTC.